This entry describes one T cell receptor (beta chain). Its antigen is still unknown. The data originate from a study of cytomegalovirus exposure and HLA in healthy donors. This CDR3 comprises 11 residues. Germline V lookup: CDR1 MNHEY, CDR2 SMNVEV (reference sequence). With 6 bases clipped from V and 7 bases from J, the junction kept 1 base outside the gene matches. General study points: Across donors, sequencing depth was assumed by presence/absence analyses to be roughly uniform.

The PCR was carried out with 60 Vbeta primers and 13 Jbeta primers. The protocol was immunoSEQ multiplex PCR, while the TCRdb copy is restricted to in-frame clones and leaves out a portion. The sample has 40,000 or so clones. The TCR was taken from a male donor in good health and CMV-seronegative. This chain connects TRBV27 to TRBJ2-3, with TRBD2 identical over 7 bases. Specimen: PBMCs. CDR3 in DNA: TGTGCCAGCAGGCGGGGGAATACGCAGTATTTT. It encodes CASRRGNTQYF.